The rows below give T cell receptor beta chains drawn from one sample of a study of shared clonotypes between healthy human individuals. Only in-frame clones appear in the TCRdb table, and some are missing; sequencing was by immunoSEQ multiplex PCR. The sample has a few million clones, approximately 95% seen once. The specimen was naive CD4+ T cells from PBMCs. The receptors stem from a man between 18 and 35 years old in good health. Some clones in this sample may be carry-over from other donors' samples. The CDR3 runs from the conserved cysteine through the conserved F or W. Each record gives: D gene, J gene, CDR3 length, clone size, V gene, CDR3 protein, CDR3 DNA. D genes are given only for firm matches. Size values are once, few and many counts, or a class for expanded clones, and some rows have none.

TRBD1,TRBJ2-7,14,.,TRBV28,CASRATGASGEQYF,TGTGCCAGCAGGGCAACAGGGGCCTCCGGCGAGCAGTACTTC
.,TRBJ2-7,13,.,TRBV6-5,CASSRKIGDEQYF,TGTGCCAGCAGTCGAAAAATCGGCGACGAGCAGTACTTC
TRBD2,TRBJ2-5,18,.,TRBV4-3,CASSQGRLAGVIGETQYF,TGCGCCAGCAGCCAGGGAAGACTAGCGGGAGTTATTGGGGAGACCCAGTACTTC
TRBD2,TRBJ2-1,16,.,TRBV5-1,CASSLAASGLYNEQFF,TGCGCCAGCAGCTTAGCGGCTAGCGGGTTATACAATGAGCAGTTCTTC
.,TRBJ2-3,14,.,TRBV27,CASSGRRSTDTQYF,TGTGCCAGCAGTGGACGCCGAAGCACAGATACGCAGTATTTT
.,TRBJ2-1,16,.,TRBV9,CASSVGGVGTGNEQFF,TGTGCCAGCAGCGTAGGAGGAGTGGGAACGGGCAATGAGCAGTTCTTC
.,TRBJ1-2,13,.,TRBV5-5,CASRFPGSEGYTF,TGTGCCAGCAGATTTCCGGGGTCAGAAGGCTACACCTTC
.,TRBJ2-7,14,.,TRBV10-1,CASSDPGSSYEQYF,TGCGCCAGCAGTGACCCGGGTAGCTCCTACGAGCAGTACTTC
TRBD2,TRBJ2-3,16,once,TRBV9,CASSVIAGGGADTQYF,TGTGCCAGCAGCGTCATAGCGGGCGGGGGTGCAGATACGCAGTATTTT
TRBD2,TRBJ2-5,16,.,TRBV7-8,CASSLVGSGRVETQYF,TGTGCCAGCAGCTTAGTCGGTAGCGGGAGGGTCGAGACCCAGTACTTC
TRBD1,TRBJ1-3,16,.,TRBV5-1,CASSLWGQGLGNTIYF,TGCGCCAGCAGCCTCTGGGGACAGGGTTTGGGAAACACCATATATTTT
.,TRBJ2-2,15,.,TRBV19,CASSISRSGTGELFF,TGTGCCAGTAGTATATCCCGCTCGGGGACCGGGGAGCTGTTTTTT
.,TRBJ1-4,16,.,TRBV28,CASNPEGRVFNEKLFF,TGTGCCAGCAATCCTGAAGGCAGGGTTTTTAATGAAAAACTGTTTTTT
.,TRBJ1-4,15,.,TRBV11-2,CASRQPGSQREKLFF,TGTGCCAGCAGACAACCGGGTTCCCAGCGCGAAAAACTGTTTTTT
TRBD2,TRBJ2-7,18,.,TRBV4-2,CASSQEGRESSRSYEQYF,TGTGCCAGCAGCCAAGAGGGGCGGGAGTCCTCTAGATCCTACGAGCAGTACTTC
.,TRBJ2-7,14,once,TRBV21-1,CASSLQGSLDEQYF,TGTGCCAGCAGCTTACAGGGTTCTCTCGACGAGCAGTACTTC
TRBD1,TRBJ2-7,15,.,TRBV5-1,CASSLDRGKQYEQYF,TGCGCCAGCAGCCTGGACAGGGGGAAACAATACGAGCAGTACTTC
TRBD1,TRBJ1-3,16,.,TRBV9,CASSTQGLYSGNTIYF,TGTGCCAGCAGCACACAGGGGCTCTACTCTGGAAACACCATATATTTT
TRBD1,TRBJ1-1,14,.,TRBV28,CASSTPTGGTEAFF,TGTGCCAGCAGCACCCCGACAGGGGGAACTGAAGCTTTCTTT
TRBD1,TRBJ1-1,14,few,TRBV2,CASRTGAGNTEAFF,TGTGCCAGCAGAACAGGGGCGGGGAACACTGAAGCTTTCTTT